The clone carrying this TCR beta chain was observed once. What it recognizes is unknown. This record belongs to a study of cytomegalovirus exposure and HLA in healthy donors. Study-wide results and limits: Researchers reported that a few CMV-associated chains were confirmed in vitro as CMV antigen-specific.

This CDR3 contains 18 residues. A multiplex PCR was run with 60 Vbeta primers and 13 Jbeta primers. Repertoires were generated with immunoSEQ multiplex PCR, while TCRdb's copy carries only in-frame clones and drops some. The sample gives tens of thousands of clones, 77% of which show up once; about 4% is in the top ten. Material for sequencing was PBMCs. The genes are TRBV21-1 and TRBJ1-5; TRBD1 is the table's D call, not checked against the DNA. TRBV21-1 is a pseudogene locus. The clonotype was recovered from a man aged 30 to 45 in good health and CMV-seronegative. Here the CDR3 DNA reads TGTGCCAGCAGCATACCGGGACAGGGGGAGGGAAGCAATCAGCCCCAGCATTTT. Protein product: CASSIPGQGEGSNQPQHF.